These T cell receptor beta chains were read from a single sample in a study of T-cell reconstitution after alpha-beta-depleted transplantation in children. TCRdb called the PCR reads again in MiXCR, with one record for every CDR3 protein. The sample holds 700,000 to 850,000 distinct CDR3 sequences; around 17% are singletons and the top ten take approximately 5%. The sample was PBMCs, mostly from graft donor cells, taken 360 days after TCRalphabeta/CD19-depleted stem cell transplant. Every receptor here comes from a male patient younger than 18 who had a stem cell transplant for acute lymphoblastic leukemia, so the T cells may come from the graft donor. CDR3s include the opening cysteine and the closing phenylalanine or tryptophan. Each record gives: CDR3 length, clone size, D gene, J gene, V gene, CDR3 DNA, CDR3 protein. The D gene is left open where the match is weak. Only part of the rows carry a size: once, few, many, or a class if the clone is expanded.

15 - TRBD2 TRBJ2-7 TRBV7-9 TGTGCCAGCACCTGGGGGGGGGAGATCCCCTACGAGCAGTACTTC CASTWGGEIPYEQYF
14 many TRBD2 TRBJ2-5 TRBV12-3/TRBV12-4 TGTGCCAGCAGCTCCGGACTAGGGAAGGGGACCCAGTACTTC CASSSGLGKGTQYF
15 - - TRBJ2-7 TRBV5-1 TGCGCCAGCAGCTTGGTGATGGGGACCTCCTACGAGCAGTACTTC CASSLVMGTSYEQYF
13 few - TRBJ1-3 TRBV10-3 TGTGCCATCAGTGAGCGCTCTGGAAACACCATATATTTT CAISERSGNTIYF
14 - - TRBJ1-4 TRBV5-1 TGCGCCAGCAGCTTATTCCGTCGTAATGAAAAACTGTTTTTT CASSLFRRNEKLFF
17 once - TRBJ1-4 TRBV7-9 TGTGCCAGCAGCACTATACAGGGATACGCAACTAATGAAAAACTGTTTTTT CASSTIQGYATNEKLFF
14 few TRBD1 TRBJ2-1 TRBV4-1 TGCGCCAGCAGCCAACTACAGGGGGGCAATGAGCAGTTCTTC CASSQLQGGNEQFF
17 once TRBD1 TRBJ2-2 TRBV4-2 TGTGCCAGCAGCCGCACCGGACAGGGGCGGTACACCGGGGAGCAGTTTTTT CASSRTGQGRYTGEQFF
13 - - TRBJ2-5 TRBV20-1 TGCAGTGCTAGAGTGGAGGGTCAAGAGACCCAGTACTTC CSARVEGQETQYF
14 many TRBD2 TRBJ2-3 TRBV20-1 TGCAGTGCTAGAGAGCGGGAGACCACAGATACGCAGTATTTT CSARERETTDTQYF
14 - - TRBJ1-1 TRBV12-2 TGTGCAAGTCGCTTAGCCCCCCCGAGAGGAGGAGCTTTCTTT CASRLAPPRGGAFF
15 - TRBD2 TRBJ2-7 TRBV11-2 TGTGCCAGCAGCGCCCAGGGCCTAGCGGGAACCGAGCAGTACTTC CASSAQGLAGTEQYF
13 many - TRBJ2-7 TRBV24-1 TGTGCCACCAGTGATAGGGTGATGAAGGAGCAGTACTTC CATSDRVMKEQYF
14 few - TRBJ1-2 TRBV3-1 TGTGCCAGCAGCCAAGGAGGATCGCAGGATGGCTACACCTTC CASSQGGSQDGYTF
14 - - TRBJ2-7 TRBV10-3 TGTGCCATCAGTGAGTCGAGCGGGTACTACGAGCAGTACTTC CAISESSGYYEQYF
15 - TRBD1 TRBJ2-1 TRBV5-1 TGCGCCAGCAGCTTGGCGAGGGGGCGCAATAATGAGCAGTTCTTC CASSLARGRNNEQFF
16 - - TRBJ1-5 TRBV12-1 TGTGCCAGCAGCTTTGGGCTAGGACAGGGGAATCAGCCCCAGCATTTT CASSFGLGQGNQPQHF
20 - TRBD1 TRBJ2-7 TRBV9 TGTGCCAGCAGCGTAGCCGGAGGGGACAGGAGCAGGCGAAGCTCCTACGAGCAGTACTTC CASSVAGGDRSRRSSYEQYF
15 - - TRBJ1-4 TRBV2 TGTGCCAGCAGGGAAGGCCCCGTGGTCGGGGAAAAACTGTTTTTT CASREGPVVGEKLFF
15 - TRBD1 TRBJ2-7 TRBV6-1 TGTGCCAGCAGGGCGGACCGGGACAGGGGTCGCGAGCAGTACTTC CASRADRDRGREQYF
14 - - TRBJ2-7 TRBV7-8 TGTGCCAGCAGCTTAGCAGGGCCCCGGGGCGAGCAGTACTTC CASSLAGPRGEQYF
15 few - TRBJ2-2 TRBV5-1 TGCGCCAGCAGCCCTATGCTGGGGAACACCGGGGAGCTGTTTTTT CASSPMLGNTGELFF
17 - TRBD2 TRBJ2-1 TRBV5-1 TGCGCCAGCAGCTTGGAGCTTCTAGCGGGATCCTACAATGAGCAGTTCTTC CASSLELLAGSYNEQFF
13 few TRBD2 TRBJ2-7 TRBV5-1 TGCGCCAGCAGCTTGGTTCTAGCGGGACCCGCCGACTTC CASSLVLAGPADF
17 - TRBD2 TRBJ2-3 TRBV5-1 TGCGCCAGCAGCCTGTGGACTAGCGGGAGTAGTTTAGATACGCAGTATTTT CASSLWTSGSSLDTQYF
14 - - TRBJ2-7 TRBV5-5 TGTGCCAGCAGCTTGGTCGGGGGTGTGGGAGAGCAGTACTTC CASSLVGGVGEQYF
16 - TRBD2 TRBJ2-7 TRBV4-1 TGCGCCAGCAGCCAAGCTCTAGTAGCGGGGACCTACGAGCAGTACTTC CASSQALVAGTYEQYF
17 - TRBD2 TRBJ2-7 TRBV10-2 TGCGCCAGCAGTGACCCCGCGGGGGACTCAAGCTCCTACGAGCAGTACTTC CASSDPAGDSSSYEQYF
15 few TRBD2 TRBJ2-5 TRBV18 TGTGCCAGCTCACCACCGGGACTATCTGAAGAGACCCAGTACTTC CASSPPGLSEETQYF
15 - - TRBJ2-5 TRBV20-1 TGCAGTGCTAGATCCCAGAGTAGGGCCCAAGAGACCCAGTACTTC CSARSQSRAQETQYF
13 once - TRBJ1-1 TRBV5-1 TGCGCCAGCAGCTTGATAGAGAACACTGAAGCTTTCTTT CASSLIENTEAFF
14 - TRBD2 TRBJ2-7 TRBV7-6 TGTGCCAGCAGCCCTTCGGCGGGAGTGTACGAGCAGTACTTC CASSPSAGVYEQYF
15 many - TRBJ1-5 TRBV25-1 TGTGCCAGCAGTGAAAGGGGTTATAGCAATCAGCCCCAGCATTTT CASSERGYSNQPQHF
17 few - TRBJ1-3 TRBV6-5 TGTGCCAGCAGTTACTCGATGGGGGGCCCCTCTGGAAACACCATATATTTT CASSYSMGGPSGNTIYF
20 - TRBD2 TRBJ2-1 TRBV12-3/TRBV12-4 TGTGCCAGCAGTGGGGCGGCTAGCGGCGATCTTAAGAGCTCCTACAATGAGCAGTTCTTC CASSGAASGDLKSSYNEQFF
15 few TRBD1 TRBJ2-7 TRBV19 TGTGCCAGTAGTATTGTGCAGGGGGCGTTGCACGAGCAGTACTTC CASSIVQGALHEQYF
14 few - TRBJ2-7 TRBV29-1 TGCAGCGTCCGGGAAGTGGTAGGGAACGCCGAGCAGTACTTC CSVREVVGNAEQYF
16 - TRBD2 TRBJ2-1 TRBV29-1 TGCAGCGTTGAAGTTGAGGTACTAGCGGTACACAATGAGCAGTTCTTC CSVEVEVLAVHNEQFF
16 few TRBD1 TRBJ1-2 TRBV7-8 TGTGCCAGCAGCTTGCAATTGGGACAGGCAGCCTATGGCTACACCTTC CASSLQLGQAAYGYTF
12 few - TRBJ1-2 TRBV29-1 TGCAGCGTTTACAGGACGATCTATGGCTACACCTTC CSVYRTIYGYTF
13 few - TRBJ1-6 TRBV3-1 TGTGCCAGCAGCCAAGGGTTTGCTTCACCCCTCCACTTT CASSQGFASPLHF
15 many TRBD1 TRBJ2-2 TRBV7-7 TGCGCCAGCAGCCCGGGACAGGGCGGAACCGGGGAGCTGTTTTTT CASSPGQGGTGELFF
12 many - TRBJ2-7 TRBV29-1 TGCAGCGTTGAGGGGGAGCCCTACGAGCAGTACTTC CSVEGEPYEQYF
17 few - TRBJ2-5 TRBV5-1 TGCGCCAGCAGCCTTACTGGTAGGCCAGGTCGACAAGAGACCCAGTACTTC CASSLTGRPGRQETQYF
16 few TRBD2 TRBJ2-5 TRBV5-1 TGCGCCAGCAGCTCTTTAGCGGGAGGGCCCCCGGAGACCCAGTACTTC CASSSLAGGPPETQYF
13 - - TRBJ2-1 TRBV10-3 TGTGCCATCAAAAGCGTCCTCTACAATGAGCAGTTCTTC CAIKSVLYNEQFF
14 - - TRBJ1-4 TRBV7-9 TGTGCCAGCAGCACCTCCCAGGGTCGGGAAAAACTGTTTTTT CASSTSQGREKLFF
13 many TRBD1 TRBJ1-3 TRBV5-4 TGTGCCAGCAGTCAGGGGGGAGGAAACACCATATATTTT CASSQGGGNTIYF
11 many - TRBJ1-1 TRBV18 TGTGCCAGCTCTGACTGGGGTGAAGCTTTCTTT CASSDWGEAFF
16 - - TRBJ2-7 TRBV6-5 TGTGCCAGCAGTTCCGCTGTTTTCGTAGGGACCTACGAGCAGTACTTC CASSSAVFVGTYEQYF
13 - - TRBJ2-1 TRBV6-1 TGTGCCAGCAGAACCGGGCATTACAATGAGCAGTTCTTC CASRTGHYNEQFF
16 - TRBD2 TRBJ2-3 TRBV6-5 TGTGCCAGCAGTTATGTCGGGACTAGCGGGAGAAGTACGCAGTATTTT CASSYVGTSGRSTQYF
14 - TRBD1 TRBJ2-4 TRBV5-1 TGCGCCAGCAGCCCGCCCGACAGGGAAAACATTCAGTACTTC CASSPPDRENIQYF
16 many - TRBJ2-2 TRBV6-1 TGTGCCAGCAAGGGTATGGAGGGCGCGAACACCGGGGAGCTGTTTTTT CASKGMEGANTGELFF